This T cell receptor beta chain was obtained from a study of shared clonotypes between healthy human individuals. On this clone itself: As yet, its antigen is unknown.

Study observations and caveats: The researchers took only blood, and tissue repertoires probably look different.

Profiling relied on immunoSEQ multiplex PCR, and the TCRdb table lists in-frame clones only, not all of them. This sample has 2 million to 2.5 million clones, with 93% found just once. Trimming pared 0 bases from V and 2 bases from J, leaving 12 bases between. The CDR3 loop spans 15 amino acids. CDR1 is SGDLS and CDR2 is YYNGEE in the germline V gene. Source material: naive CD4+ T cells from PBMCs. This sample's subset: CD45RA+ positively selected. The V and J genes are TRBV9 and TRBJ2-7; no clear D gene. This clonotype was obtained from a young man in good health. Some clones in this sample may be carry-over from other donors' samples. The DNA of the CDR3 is TGTGCCAGCAGCGTAGGGACCACGTCCACCTACGAGCAGTACTTC. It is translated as CASSVGTTSTYEQYF.